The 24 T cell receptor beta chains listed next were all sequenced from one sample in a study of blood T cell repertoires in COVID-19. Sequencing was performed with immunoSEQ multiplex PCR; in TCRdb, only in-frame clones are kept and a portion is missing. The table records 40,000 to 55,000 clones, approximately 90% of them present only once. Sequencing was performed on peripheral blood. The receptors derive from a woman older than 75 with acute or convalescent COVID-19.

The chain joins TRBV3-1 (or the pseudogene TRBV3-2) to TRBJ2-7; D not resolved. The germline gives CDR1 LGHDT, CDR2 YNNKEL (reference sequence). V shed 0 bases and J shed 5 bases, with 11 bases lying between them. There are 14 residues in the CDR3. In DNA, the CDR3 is TGTGCCAGCAGCCAAGATCAGGATCTCGACGAGCAGTACTTC. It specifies CASSQDQDLDEQYF.

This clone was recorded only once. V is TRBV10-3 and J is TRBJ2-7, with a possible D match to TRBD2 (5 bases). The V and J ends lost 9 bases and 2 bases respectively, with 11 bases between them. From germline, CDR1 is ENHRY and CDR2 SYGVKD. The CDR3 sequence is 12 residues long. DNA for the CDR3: TGTGCCATGACCGGGATCCCCTACGAGCAGTACGTC. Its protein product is CAMTGIPYEQYV.

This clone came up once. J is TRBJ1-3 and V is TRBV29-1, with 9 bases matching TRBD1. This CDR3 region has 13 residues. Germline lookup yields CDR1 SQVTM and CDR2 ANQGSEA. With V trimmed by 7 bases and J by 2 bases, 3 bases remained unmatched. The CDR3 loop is CSGWTGAGNTIYF. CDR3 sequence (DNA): TGCAGCGGTTGGACAGGGGCTGGAAACACCATATATTTT. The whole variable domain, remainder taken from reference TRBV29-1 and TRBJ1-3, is SAVISQKPSRDICQRGTSLTIQCQVDSQVTMMFWYRQQPGQSLTLIATANQGSEATYESGFVIDKFPISRPNLTFSTLTVSNMSPEDSSIYLCSGWTGAGNTIYFGEGSWLTVV.

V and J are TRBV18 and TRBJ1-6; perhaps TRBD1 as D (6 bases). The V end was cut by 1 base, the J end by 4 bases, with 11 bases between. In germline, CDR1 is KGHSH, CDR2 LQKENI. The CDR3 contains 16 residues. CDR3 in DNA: TGTGCCAGCTCACCACGGGCCAGGGGATATAATTCACCCCTCCACTTT. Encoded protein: CASSPRARGYNSPLHF.

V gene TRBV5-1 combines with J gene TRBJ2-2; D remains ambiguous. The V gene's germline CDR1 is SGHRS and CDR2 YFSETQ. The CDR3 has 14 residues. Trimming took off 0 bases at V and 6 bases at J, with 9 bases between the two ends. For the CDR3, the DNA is TGCGCCAGCAGCTTGGAGAGCTATCCCGGGGAGCTGTTTTTT. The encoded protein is CASSLESYPGELFF.

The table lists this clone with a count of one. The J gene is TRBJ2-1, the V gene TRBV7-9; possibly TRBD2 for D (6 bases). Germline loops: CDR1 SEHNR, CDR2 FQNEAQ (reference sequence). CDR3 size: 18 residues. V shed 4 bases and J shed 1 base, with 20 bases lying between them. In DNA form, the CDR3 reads TGTGCCAGCAGCTCCCCCCGCATGGGGGGAGCGTCCTACAATGAGCAGTTCTTC. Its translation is CASSSPRMGGASYNEQFF.

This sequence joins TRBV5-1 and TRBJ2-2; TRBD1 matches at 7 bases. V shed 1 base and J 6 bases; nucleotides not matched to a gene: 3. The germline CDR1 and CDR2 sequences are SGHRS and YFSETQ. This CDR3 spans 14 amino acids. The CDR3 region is CASSLQTGAGELFF. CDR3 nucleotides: TGCGCCAGCAGCTTGCAAACAGGGGCCGGGGAGCTGTTTTTT.

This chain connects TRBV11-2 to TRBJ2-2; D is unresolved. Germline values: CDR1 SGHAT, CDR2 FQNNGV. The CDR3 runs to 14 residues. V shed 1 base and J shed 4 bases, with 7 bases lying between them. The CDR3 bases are TGTGCCAGCAGCTTAGTTTTGCGCACCGGGGAGCTGTTTTTT. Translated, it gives CASSLVLRTGELFF.

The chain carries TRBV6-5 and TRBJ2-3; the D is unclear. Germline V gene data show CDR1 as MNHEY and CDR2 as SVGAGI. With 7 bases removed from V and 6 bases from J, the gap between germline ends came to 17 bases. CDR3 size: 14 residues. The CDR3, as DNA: TGTGCCAGCACCCCCTCCTTTCGAGTGGATACGCAGTATTTT. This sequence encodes CASTPSFRVDTQYF.

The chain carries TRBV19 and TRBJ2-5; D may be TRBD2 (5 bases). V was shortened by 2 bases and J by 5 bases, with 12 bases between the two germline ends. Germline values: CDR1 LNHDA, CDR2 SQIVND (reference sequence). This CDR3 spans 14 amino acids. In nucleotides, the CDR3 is TGTGCCAGTAGTATAATCGAGGGTTCTGAGACCCAGTACTTC. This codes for CASSIIEGSETQYF.

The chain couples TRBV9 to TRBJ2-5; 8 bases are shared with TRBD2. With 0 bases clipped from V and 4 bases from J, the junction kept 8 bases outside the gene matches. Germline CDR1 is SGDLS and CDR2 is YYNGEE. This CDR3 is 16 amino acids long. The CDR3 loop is CASSVGAGGAVETQYF. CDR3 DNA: TGTGCCAGCAGCGTAGGTGCCGGGGGGGCTGTAGAGACCCAGTACTTC.

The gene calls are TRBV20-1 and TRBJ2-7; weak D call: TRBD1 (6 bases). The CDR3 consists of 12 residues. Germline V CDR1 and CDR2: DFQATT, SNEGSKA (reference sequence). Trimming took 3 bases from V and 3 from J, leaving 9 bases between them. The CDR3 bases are TGCAGTGCTAGTAAACAGGGCTACGAGCAGTACGTC. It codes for CSASKQGYEQYV.

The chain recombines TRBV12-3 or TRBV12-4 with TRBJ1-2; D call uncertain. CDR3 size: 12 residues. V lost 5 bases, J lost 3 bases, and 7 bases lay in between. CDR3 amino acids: CASSRGYYGYTF. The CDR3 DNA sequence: TGTGCCAGCAGTCGGGGTTACTATGGCTACACCTTC.

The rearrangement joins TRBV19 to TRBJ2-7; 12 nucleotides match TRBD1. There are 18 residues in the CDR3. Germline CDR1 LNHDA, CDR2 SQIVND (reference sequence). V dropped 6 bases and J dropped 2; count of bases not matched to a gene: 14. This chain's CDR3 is CASSQHRDRGPFPYEQYF. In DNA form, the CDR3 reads TGTGCCAGTAGCCAACACAGGGACAGGGGGCCCTTCCCCTACGAGCAGTACTTC.

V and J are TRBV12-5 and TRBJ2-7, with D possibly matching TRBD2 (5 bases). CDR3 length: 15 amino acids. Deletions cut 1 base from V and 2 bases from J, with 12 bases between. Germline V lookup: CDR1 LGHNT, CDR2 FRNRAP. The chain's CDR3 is CASGLAPDWAYEQYV. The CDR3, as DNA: TGTGCTAGTGGTTTGGCTCCGGACTGGGCCTACGAGCAGTACGTC.

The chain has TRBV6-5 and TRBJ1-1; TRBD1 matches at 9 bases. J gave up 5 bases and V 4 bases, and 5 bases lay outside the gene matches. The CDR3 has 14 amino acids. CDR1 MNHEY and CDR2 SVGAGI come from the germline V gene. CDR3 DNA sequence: TGTGCCAGCAGTTCCGGGACAGGGTTTACTGAAGCTTTCTTT. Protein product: CASSSGTGFTEAFF.

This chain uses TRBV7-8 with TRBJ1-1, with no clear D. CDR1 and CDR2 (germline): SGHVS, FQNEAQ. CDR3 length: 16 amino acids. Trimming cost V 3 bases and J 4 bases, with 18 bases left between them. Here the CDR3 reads CASSFSTRGIFTEAFF. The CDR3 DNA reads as TGTGCCAGCAGCTTTTCGACGAGAGGGATTTTCACTGAAGCTTTCTTT.

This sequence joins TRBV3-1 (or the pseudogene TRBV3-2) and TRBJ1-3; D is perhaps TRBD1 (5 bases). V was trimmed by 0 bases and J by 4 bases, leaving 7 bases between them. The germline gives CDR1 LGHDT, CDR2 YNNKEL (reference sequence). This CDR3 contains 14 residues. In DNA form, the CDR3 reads TGTGCCAGCAGCCAAGACAGGGTGGGAAACACCATATATTTT. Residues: CASSQDRVGNTIYF.

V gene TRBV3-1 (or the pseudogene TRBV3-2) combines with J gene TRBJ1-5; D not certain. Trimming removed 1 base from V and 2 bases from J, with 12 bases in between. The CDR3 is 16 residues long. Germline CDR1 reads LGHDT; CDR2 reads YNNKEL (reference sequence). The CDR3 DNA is TGTGCCAGCAGCCAAGGTCGGGGTGGAGGCAATCAGCCCCAGCATTTT. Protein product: CASSQGRGGGNQPQHF.

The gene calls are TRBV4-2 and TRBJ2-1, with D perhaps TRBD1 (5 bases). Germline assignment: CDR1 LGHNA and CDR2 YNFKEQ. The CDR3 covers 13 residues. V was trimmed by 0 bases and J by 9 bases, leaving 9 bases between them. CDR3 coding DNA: TGTGCCAGCAGCCAAGATAAGGGGCTTGAGCAGTTCTTC. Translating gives CASSQDKGLEQFF.

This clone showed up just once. CDR3 sequence reads: CASSPATGFNSPLHF. CDR3 nucleotide sequence: TGTGCCAGCTCACCAGCCACAGGGTTCAATTCACCCCTCCACTTT. V usage is TRBV18 and J usage is TRBJ1-6, with a weak D call TRBD1 (6 bases). V shed 2 bases and J shed 7 bases, with 12 bases lying between them. Germline V gene data show CDR1 as KGHSH and CDR2 as LQKENI. The CDR3 is 15 residues long.

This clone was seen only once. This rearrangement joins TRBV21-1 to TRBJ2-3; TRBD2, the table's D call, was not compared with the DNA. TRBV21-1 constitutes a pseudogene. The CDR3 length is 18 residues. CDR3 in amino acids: CASSKVPLRDSSTDTQYF. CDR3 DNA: TGTGCCAGCAGCAAAGTACCCCTCAGGGACTCTAGCACAGATACGCAGTATTTT.

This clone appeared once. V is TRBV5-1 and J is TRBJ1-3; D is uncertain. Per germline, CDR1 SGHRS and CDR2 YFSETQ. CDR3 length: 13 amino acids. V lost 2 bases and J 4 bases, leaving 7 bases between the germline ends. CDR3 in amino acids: CASSLGGGNTIYF. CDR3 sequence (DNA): TGCGCCAGCAGCTTAGGCGGAGGAAACACCATATATTTT.

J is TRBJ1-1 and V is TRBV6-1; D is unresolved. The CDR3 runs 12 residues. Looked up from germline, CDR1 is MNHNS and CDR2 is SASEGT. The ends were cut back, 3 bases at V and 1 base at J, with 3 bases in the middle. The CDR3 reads CASSERNTEAFF. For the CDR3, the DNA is TGTGCCAGCAGTGAGAGGAACACTGAAGCTTTCTTT.